This T cell receptor beta chain was found in a study of CD8 T cells in ankylosing spondylitis. This clonotype was seen repeatedly, ten times or more. A quantitative 5'-RACE method, one with molecular barcodes, was used to make TCR beta libraries. TCRdb processed the 5' RACE reads anew with MiXCR; each CDR3 protein has one entry. This table has roughly 220,000 distinct CDR3 sequences, approximately 10% appearing once. The germline gives CDR1 LGHDT, CDR2 YNNKEL (reference sequence). This CDR3 has 15 residues. V shed 2 bases and J shed 4 bases, with 12 bases lying between them. The specimen was blood, either unsorted or a sorted T cell fraction (not recorded which). This receptor was taken from a male donor with ankylosing spondylitis or in good health (not recorded which). This rearrangement joins TRBV3-1 to TRBJ1-5; D is unclear. CDR3 in DNA: TGTGCCAGCAGCCAAATATGGGGAGAAAATCAGCCCCAGCATTTT. It translates to CASSQIWGENQPQHF.